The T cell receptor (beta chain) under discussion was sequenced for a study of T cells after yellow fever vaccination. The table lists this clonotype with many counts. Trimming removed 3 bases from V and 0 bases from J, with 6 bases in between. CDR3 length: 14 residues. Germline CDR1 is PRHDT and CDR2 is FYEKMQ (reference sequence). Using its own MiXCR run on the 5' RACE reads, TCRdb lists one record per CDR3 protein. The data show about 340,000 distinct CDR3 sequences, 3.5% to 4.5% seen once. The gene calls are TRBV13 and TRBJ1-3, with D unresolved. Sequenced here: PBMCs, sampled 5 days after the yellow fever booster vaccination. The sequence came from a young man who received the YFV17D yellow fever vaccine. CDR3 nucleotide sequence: TGTGCCAGCAGCTTTACGAGCTCTGGAAACACCATATATTTT. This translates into CASSFTSSGNTIYF.